These 21 T cell receptor beta chains were sequenced from one sample in a study of monozygotic twins with inflammatory bowel disease. TCRdb derives one entry per CDR3 protein from the 5' RACE reads, leaving out DNA. The sample holds about 210,000 distinct CDR3 sequences. What was sequenced was blood. The receptor source for this set is a human donor with ulcerative colitis or Crohn's disease, or a healthy co-twin of an affected twin (not recorded which).

The rearrangement uses TRBV7-6 and TRBJ2-3. The CDR3 is made up of 13 amino acids. The V gene's germline CDR1 is SGHVS and CDR2 FNYEAQ. This chain's CDR3 is CASSRASTDTQYF.

The chain carries TRBV5-1 and TRBJ1-2; with no DNA, the TCRdb D assignment of TRBD1 cannot be verified. Germline V gene data show CDR1 as SGHRS and CDR2 as YFSETQ. This CDR3 contains 14 residues. The CDR3 here is CASSFRQGDYGYTF.

V and J are TRBV7-8 and TRBJ1-4. This CDR3 is 15 amino acids long. In germline, CDR1 is SGHVS, CDR2 FQNEAQ. CDR3 amino acids: CASSLGTAAREKLFF.

The rearrangement joins TRBV20-1 to TRBJ2-5. Germline lookup yields CDR1 DFQATT and CDR2 SNEGSKA (reference sequence). This CDR3 contains 12 residues. This CDR3 is CSASTGQETQYF.

The J gene is TRBJ2-7, the V gene TRBV5-1. Germline V gives CDR1 SGHRS, CDR2 YFSETQ. The CDR3 is 16 residues long. The CDR3 reads CASSLDRSRSSYEQYF. The variable domain in full, with the rest retrieved from reference TRBV5-1 and TRBJ2-7, is KAGVTQTPRYLIKTRGQQVTLSCSPISGHRSVSWYQQTPGQGLQFLFEYFSETQRNKGNFPGRFSGRQFSNSRSEMNVSTLELGDSALYLCASSLDRSRSSYEQYFGPGTRLTVT.

The chain recombines TRBV5-1 with TRBJ1-2. The length of the CDR3 is 15 residues. The V gene's germline CDR1 is SGHRS and CDR2 YFSETQ. This chain's CDR3 is CASSRDPSGNYGYTF.

CDR3 in amino acids: CATSPRARGPAGNQPQHF. This chain links TRBV15 with TRBJ1-5; TCRdb's assignment of TRBD1 cannot be checked, as there is no DNA. There are 18 residues in the CDR3. The germline V gene has CDR1 LNHNV and CDR2 YYDKDF (reference sequence). The complete variable domain, with remaining parts taken from reference TRBV15 and TRBJ1-5, reads DAMVIQNPRYQVTQFGKPVTLSCSQTLNHNVMYWYQQKSSQAPKLLFHYYDKDFNNEADTPDNFQSRRPNTSFCFLDIRSPGLGDTAMYLCATSPRARGPAGNQPQHFGDGTRLSIL.

The chain links TRBV7-3 to TRBJ2-3. The length of the CDR3 is 16 residues. Germline values: CDR1 SGHTA, CDR2 FQGTGA. CDR3 in amino acids: CASSPLDFASTDTQYF.

The J gene is TRBJ1-5, the V gene TRBV7-9; as DNA is missing, the TRBD1 call by TCRdb cannot be tested. This CDR3 is built from 15 residues. Germline CDR1 reads SEHNR; CDR2 reads FQNEAQ (reference sequence). The CDR3 loop reads CASSLGGLSNQPQHF.

The genes are TRBV10-3 and TRBJ1-3; TCRdb designates TRBD1, a call that cannot be tested without DNA. The length of the CDR3 is 15 residues. Germline V gives CDR1 ENHRY, CDR2 SYGVKD. CDR3: CAISGTWGSGNTIYF.

The rearrangement uses TRBV7-9 and TRBJ1-5; as DNA is missing, the TRBD1 call by TCRdb cannot be tested. Per germline, CDR1 SEHNR and CDR2 FQNEAQ (reference sequence). The CDR3 runs to 16 residues. The chain's CDR3 is CASRPPGTGDRQPQHF.

The chain recombines TRBV19 with TRBJ1-1; TCRdb picks TRBD1, but there is no DNA to check that call. The germline gives CDR1 LNHDA, CDR2 SQIVND (reference sequence). The CDR3 totals 15 residues. This chain's CDR3 is CASSRQGAGGTEAFF.

The J gene is TRBJ1-1, the V gene TRBV7-2. The germline CDR1 and CDR2 sequences are SGHTA and FQGNSA. The CDR3 is 16 residues long. CDR3 in amino acids: CASSFKRVSLNTEAFF.

CDR3 residues: CASSGGTESSYEQYF. The chain employs TRBV5-4 and TRBJ2-7; TCRdb indicates TRBD1, and absent DNA this call remains unverified. Per germline, CDR1 SGHNT and CDR2 YYREEE (reference sequence). The CDR3 extends over 15 amino acids.

The gene calls are TRBV5-1 and TRBJ2-7. There are 13 residues in the CDR3. Germline V gives CDR1 SGHRS, CDR2 YFSETQ. CDR3 sequence reads: CASSGDNAYEQYF.

This chain uses TRBV20-1 with TRBJ2-7; TCRdb's D call of TRBD2 is untestable without DNA. CDR1 is DFQATT and CDR2 is SNEGSKA in the germline V gene (reference sequence). This CDR3 is built from 12 residues. The CDR3 sequence is CSAREGVAGQYF.

The chain couples TRBV6-6 to TRBJ1-1. The V gene's germline CDR1 is MNHNY and CDR2 SVGAGI (reference sequence). CDR3 length equals 12 residues. The CDR3 spells CASPRGTTEAFF.

The rearrangement joins TRBV20-1 to TRBJ2-1; the TRBD1 assignment by TCRdb is unverifiable without DNA. Germline CDR1 is DFQATT and CDR2 is SNEGSKA (reference sequence). The CDR3 runs to 12 residues. Here the CDR3 reads CSARTGGNEQFF.

The chain combines TRBV29-1 with TRBJ1-6. The CDR3 has 14 amino acids. Germline CDR1 and CDR2: SQVTM and ANQGSEA. This CDR3 is CSAGEGPRGSPLHF. Based on the CDR3 plus reference TRBV29-1 and TRBJ1-6, the full variable domain is SAVISQKPSRDICQRGTSLTIQCQVDSQVTMMFWYRQQPGQSLTLIATANQGSEATYESGFVIDKFPISRPNLTFSTLTVSNMSPEDSSIYLCSAGEGPRGSPLHFGNGTRLTVT.

The chain recombines TRBV7-9 with TRBJ2-6. This CDR3 contains 14 residues. Per germline, CDR1 SEHNR and CDR2 FQNEAQ (reference sequence). CDR3 amino acids: CATSPRSGANVLTF. Supplemented by reference TRBV7-9 and TRBJ2-6, the full variable domain reads DTGVSQNPRHKITKRGQNVTFRCDPISEHNRLYWYRQTLGQGPEFLTYFQNEAQLEKSRLLSDRFSAERPKGSFSTLEIQRTEQGDSAMYLCATSPRSGANVLTFGAGSRLTVL.

The chain uses TRBV7-9 and TRBJ2-5; the D call from TCRdb, TRBD1, cannot be confirmed without DNA. CDR1 is SEHNR and CDR2 is FQNEAQ in the germline V gene (reference sequence). The CDR3 extends over 16 amino acids. The CDR3 sequence: CASSFDSDWQGETQYF.